This TCR beta chain is from a study of blood T cell repertoires in COVID-19. Overall study context: Sources were T cells, B-cell-depleted T cells, or PBMCs; the material itself was cDNA or gDNA.

Data came from immunoSEQ multiplex PCR; TCRdb stores just in-frame clones and leaves some out. The table lists approximately 140,000 clones, about 86% of them singletons. The V gene end was trimmed by 3 bases and the J gene end by 1 base; junction bases not matched to a gene: 1. CDR1 and CDR2 from the germline V gene are PRHDT and FYEKMQ (reference sequence). CDR3 length: 15 residues. Input material: peripheral blood. The chain employs TRBV13 and TRBJ2-3, with TRBD2 matching over 10 bases. The TCR comes from a man aged 70 or older with acute or convalescent COVID-19. This CDR3 reads CASSFLAGGTDTQYF. CDR3 in DNA: TGTGCCAGCAGCTTCCTAGCGGGAGGCACAGATACGCAGTATTTT.